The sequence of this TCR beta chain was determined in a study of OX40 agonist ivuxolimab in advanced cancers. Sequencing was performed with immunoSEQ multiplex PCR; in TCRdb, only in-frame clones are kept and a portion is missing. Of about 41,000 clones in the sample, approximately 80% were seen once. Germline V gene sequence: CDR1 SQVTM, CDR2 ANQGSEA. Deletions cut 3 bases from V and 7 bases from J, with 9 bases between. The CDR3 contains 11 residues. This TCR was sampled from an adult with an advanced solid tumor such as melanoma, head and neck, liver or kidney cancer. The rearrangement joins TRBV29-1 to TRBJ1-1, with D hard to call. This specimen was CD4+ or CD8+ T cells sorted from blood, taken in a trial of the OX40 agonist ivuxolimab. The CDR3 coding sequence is TGCAGCGTTGAGGGTGGACTTGAAGCTTTCTTT. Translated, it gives CSVEGGLEAFF.